The sequence of this T cell receptor beta chain was determined in a study of CD8 T cells in Susac syndrome. With random hexamers, 0.5 to 1 ug RNA was reverse transcribed. With immunoSEQ multiplex PCR, TCR beta CDR3 was amplified across 54 Vbeta and 13 Jbeta. MiXCR was run by TCRdb on the immunoSEQ multiplex PCR reads, yielding one entry per CDR3 protein. Of some 190,000 distinct CDR3 sequences listed, approximately 95% are singletons. J was trimmed by 4 bases and V by 4 bases; bases with no gene match: 12. The CDR3 totals 16 residues. Per the germline V gene, CDR1 is MNHEY and CDR2 is SMNVEV (reference sequence). CD8+ and CD4+ blood T cells underwent TCR beta sequencing. Negative isolation was used for CD8+ and CD4+ T cells and FACS enrichment for TEMRA cells.

This receptor was taken from a human donor with multiple sclerosis. J is TRBJ1-2 and V is TRBV27, with 7 bases identical to TRBD1. The sample was CD4+ T cells from PBMCs. In nucleotides, the CDR3 is TGTGCCAGCAGTTCGACAGGGAGCCGTCGTGTCTATGGCTACACCTTC. Its translation: CASSSTGSRRVYGYTF.